This entry features one TCR beta chain sequence. Germline V gene data show CDR1 as SGHTA and CDR2 as FQGTGA. This CDR3 spans 17 amino acids. J gave up 7 bases and V 5 bases, and 17 bases lay outside the gene matches. The sample comes from a study of blood T cell repertoires in COVID-19. Per the original methods: It was from reference gene primer amplification that nucleated cell counts were estimated. Clones were read by immunoSEQ multiplex PCR, and TCRdb kept only the in-frame ones, dropping some. V, J and clone size are those of that table, while D and trimming were read from the DNA. The table shows a few hundred thousand clones, with around 82% occurring only once. Participants' own reports of clinical history determined their cohort assignment.

The chain joins TRBV7-3 to TRBJ2-1, with 7 bases fitting TRBD1. Input material: PBMCs or T cells enriched from blood (not recorded which). The TCR comes from a woman between 35 and 50 years old with acute COVID-19. DNA for the CDR3: TGTGCCAGCAGCCCACAGGGGACAAAAGTTTTGGGGAATGAGCAGTTCTTC. Its protein product is CASSPQGTKVLGNEQFF.